Listed below are T cell receptor beta chains from one sample, sequenced in a study of blood T cell dynamics during melanoma immunotherapy. Clones were read by immunoSEQ multiplex PCR, and TCRdb kept only the in-frame ones, dropping some. The sample holds around 13,000 clones, just over 85% seen once. Source: blood, taken from a patient treated with checkpoint blockade. Every receptor here comes from a human donor with melanoma. Both conserved end residues are part of each CDR3. Fields, in order: clone size, J gene, D gene, V gene, CDR3 protein, CDR3 DNA. D genes are given only for firm matches. Rows give clone size only sometimes, using once, few, many, or a class for an expanded clone.

>once|TRBJ2-3|TRBD1|TRBV2
CASRRTGHLTDTQYF
TGTGCCAGCAGGCGGACAGGACACCTCACAGATACGCAGTATTTT
>.|TRBJ1-4|.|TRBV7-9
CASSFSGPGGEKLFF
TGTGCCAGCAGTTTCTCCGGGCCGGGTGGTGAAAAACTGTTTTTT
>.|TRBJ1-1|.|TRBV7-9
CASSFRRSGTEAFF
TGTGCCAGCAGCTTCAGGCGGTCCGGCACTGAAGCTTTCTTT
>.|TRBJ2-1|TRBD2|TRBV5-4
CASSNKAGSSYNEQFF
TGTGCCAGCAGCAATAAAGCGGGGAGCTCCTACAATGAGCAGTTCTTC
>once|TRBJ2-1|.|TRBV6-6
CASTVGGRSYNEQFF
TGTGCCAGCACTGTCGGGGGGCGTTCCTACAATGAGCAGTTCTTC
>.|TRBJ2-7|.|TRBV29-1
CSVERDTGYEQYF
TGCAGCGTTGAGCGGGACACTGGTTACGAGCAGTACTTC
>.|TRBJ1-1|.|TRBV7-2
CASSPWVNTEAFF
TGTGCCAGCAGCCCCTGGGTGAACACTGAAGCTTTCTTT
>.|TRBJ1-5|TRBD1|TRBV2
CASSVGGGRNQPQHF
TGTGCCAGCAGTGTCGGAGGGGGCAGAAATCAGCCCCAGCATTTT
>once|TRBJ2-3|.|TRBV7-3
CASSTQGRDTQYF
TGTGCCAGCAGCACCCAAGGCCGGGATACGCAGTATTTT
>.|TRBJ2-1|TRBD2|TRBV7-9
CASSDTSGSSYNEQFF
TGTGCCAGCAGCGACACTAGCGGGAGCTCCTACAATGAGCAGTTCTTC
>once|TRBJ2-6|.|TRBV11-3
CASSLTGFGANVLTF
TGTGCCAGCAGCTTAACCGGGTTTGGGGCCAACGTCCTGACTTTC
>few|TRBJ1-1|.|TRBV6-5
CASSKGHLGEAFF
TGTGCCAGCAGCAAAGGACACCTGGGGGAAGCTTTCTTT
>.|TRBJ1-1|.|TRBV7-9
CASSLSFEGSEAFF
TGTGCCAGCAGCTTATCGTTTGAGGGATCTGAAGCTTTCTTT
>.|TRBJ2-2|.|TRBV5-1
CASSLVRSNTGELFF
TGCGCCAGCAGCTTGGTTCGGTCAAACACCGGGGAGCTGTTTTTT
>.|TRBJ2-5|TRBD2|TRBV7-2
CASSFSSGGPQETQYF
TGTGCCAGCAGCTTCTCTAGCGGGGGGCCTCAAGAGACCCAGTACTTC
>.|TRBJ1-6|.|TRBV6-1
CASKAMKGDHSPLHF
TGTGCCAGCAAAGCGATGAAGGGGGACCATTCACCCCTCCACTTT
>.|TRBJ2-5|.|TRBV11-3
CASSPRCYQETQYF
TGTGCCAGCAGCCCCCGGTGCTACCAAGAGACCCAGTACTTC
>once|TRBJ2-5|TRBD2|TRBV29-1
CVAGGLQETQYF
TGCGTAGCGGGAGGGTTGCAAGAGACCCAGTACTTC
>.|TRBJ1-4|.|TRBV18
CASSPSRTEKLFF
TGTGCCAGCTCACCAAGTAGGACTGAAAAACTGTTTTTT
>.|TRBJ2-7|.|TRBV7-9
CASSWAEIYEQYF
TGTGCCAGCAGCTGGGCGGAAATCTACGAGCAGTACTTC
>.|TRBJ1-2|TRBD1|TRBV7-9
CASSLGWTGGIYGYTF
TGTGCCAGCAGCTTGGGCTGGACAGGGGGTATCTATGGCTACACCTTC
>once|TRBJ2-1|.|TRBV10-2
CASSEGRSSYNEQFF
TGCGCCAGCAGTGAGGGGCGGAGCTCCTACAATGAGCAGTTCTTC
>.|TRBJ2-1|.|TRBV5-8
CASSLFGRGVGEQFF
TGTGCCAGCAGCCTGTTTGGCAGGGGAGTAGGTGAGCAGTTCTTC
>.|TRBJ2-5|.|TRBV7-2
CASSLGWRGVAQYF
TGTGCCAGCAGCTTAGGTTGGCGGGGTGTGGCCCAGTACTTC
>.|TRBJ1-2|.|TRBV4-1
CASSQDSAATLNYGYTF
TGCGCCAGCAGCCAAGATTCCGCGGCCACACTGAACTATGGCTACACCTTC
>.|TRBJ2-2|.|TRBV30
CAWSVRRGVNTGELFF
TGTGCCTGGAGTGTAAGACGGGGAGTCAACACCGGGGAGCTGTTTTTT
>.|TRBJ1-2|.|TRBV5-1
CASSLMDGGWGGYTF
TGCGCCAGCAGCTTAATGGACGGCGGGTGGGGCGGCTACACCTTC
>.|TRBJ2-5|.|TRBV29-1
CSTVGYQETQYF
TGCAGCACCGTGGGGTACCAAGAGACCCAGTACTTC